One sample yielded the 3 T cell receptor beta chains listed below, sequenced in a study of neoadjuvant anti-PD-1 for oral cavity cancer. As to time point: after neoadjuvant nivolumab, at surgical resection. Assay: immunoSEQ multiplex PCR; the TCRdb copy retains only in-frame clones and omits some. This sample has 14,000 or so clones; approximately 74% occur once, and the top ten carry 2.5% to 3.5%. Specimen: PBMCs, collected after nivolumab (anti-PD-1) treatment. The receptor set was obtained from a person aged 40-85 years with oral cavity squamous cell carcinoma.

V is TRBV7-8 and J is TRBJ1-2, with D perhaps matching TRBD1 (5 bases). V gave up 4 bases and J gave up 2 bases, with 5 bases separating them. CDR1 and CDR2 (germline): SGHVS, FQNEAQ. This CDR3 is 12 amino acids long. CDR3 in amino acids: CASSSGNYGYTF. The CDR3 nucleotides are TGTGCCAGCAGCTCAGGGAACTATGGCTACACCTTC.

This clone was seen once. The rearrangement joins TRBV11-2 to TRBJ2-3; 7 bases are a match to TRBD2. This CDR3 has 15 residues. Germline V lookup: CDR1 SGHAT, CDR2 FQNNGV. V shed 0 bases and J 2 bases; nucleotides not matched to a gene: 2. CDR3 amino acids: CASSLDSGSTDTQYF. CDR3 DNA: TGTGCCAGCAGCTTAGATAGCGGGTCCACAGATACGCAGTATTTT.

The J gene is TRBJ1-5, the V gene TRBV27, with D maybe TRBD1 (6 bases). Germline loops: CDR1 MNHEY, CDR2 SMNVEV (reference sequence). This CDR3 region has 14 residues. The V end was cut by 4 bases, the J end by 1 base, with 8 bases between. The CDR3: CASSSQGSNQPQHF. The CDR3 DNA reads as TGTGCCAGCAGTTCTCAGGGGAGCAATCAGCCCCAGCATTTT.